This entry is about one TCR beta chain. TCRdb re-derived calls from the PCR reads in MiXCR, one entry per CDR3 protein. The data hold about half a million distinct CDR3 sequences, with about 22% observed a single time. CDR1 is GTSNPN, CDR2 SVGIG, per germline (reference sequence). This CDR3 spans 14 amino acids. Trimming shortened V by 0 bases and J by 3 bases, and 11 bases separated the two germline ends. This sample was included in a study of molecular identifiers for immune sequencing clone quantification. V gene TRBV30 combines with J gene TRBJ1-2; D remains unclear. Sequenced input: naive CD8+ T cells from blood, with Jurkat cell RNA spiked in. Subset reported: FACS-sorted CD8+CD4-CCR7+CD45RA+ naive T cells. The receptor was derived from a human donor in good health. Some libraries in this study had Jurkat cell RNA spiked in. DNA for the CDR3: TGTGCCTGGAGTGTAATACAATCGGACTATGGCTACACCTTC. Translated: CAWSVIQSDYGYTF.